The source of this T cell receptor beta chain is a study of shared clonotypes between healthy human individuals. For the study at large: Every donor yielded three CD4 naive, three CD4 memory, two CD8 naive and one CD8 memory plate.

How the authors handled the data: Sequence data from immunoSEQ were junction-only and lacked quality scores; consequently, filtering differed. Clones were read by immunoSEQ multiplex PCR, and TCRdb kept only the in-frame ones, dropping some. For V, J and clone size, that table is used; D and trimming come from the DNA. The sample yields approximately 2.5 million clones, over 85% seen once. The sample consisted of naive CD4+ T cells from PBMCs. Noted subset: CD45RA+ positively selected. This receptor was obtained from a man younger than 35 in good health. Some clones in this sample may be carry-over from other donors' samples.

CDR3 coding DNA: TGTGCCAGCAGCGGAGGACGGCTGTACAATGAGCAGTTCTTC. The encoded protein is CASSGGRLYNEQFF. The gene calls are TRBV5-4 and TRBJ2-1; TRBD2 might be the D (5 bases). V lost 4 bases and J lost 4, with 12 bases in between. The CDR3 runs 14 residues. Looked up from germline, CDR1 is SGHNT and CDR2 is YYREEE (reference sequence).